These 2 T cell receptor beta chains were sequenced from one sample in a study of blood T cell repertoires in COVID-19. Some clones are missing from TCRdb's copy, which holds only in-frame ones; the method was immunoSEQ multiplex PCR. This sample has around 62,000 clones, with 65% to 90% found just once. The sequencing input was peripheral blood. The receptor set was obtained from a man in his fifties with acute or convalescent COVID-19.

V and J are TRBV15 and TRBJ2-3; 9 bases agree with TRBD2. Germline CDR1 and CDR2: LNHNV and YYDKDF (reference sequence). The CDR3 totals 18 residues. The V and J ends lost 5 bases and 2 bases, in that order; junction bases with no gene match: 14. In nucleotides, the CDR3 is TGTGCCACCAGCCCCTGGCGGGGGGGCCGGGGCAACACAGATACGCAGTATTTT. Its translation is CATSPWRGGRGNTDTQYF.

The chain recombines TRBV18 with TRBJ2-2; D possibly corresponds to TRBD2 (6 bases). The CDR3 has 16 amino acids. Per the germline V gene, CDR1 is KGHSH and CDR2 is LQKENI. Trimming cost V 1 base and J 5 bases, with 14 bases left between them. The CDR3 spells CASSPRLGGTTGELFF. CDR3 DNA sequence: TGTGCCAGCTCACCACGGCTAGGAGGGACTACCGGGGAGCTGTTTTTT.